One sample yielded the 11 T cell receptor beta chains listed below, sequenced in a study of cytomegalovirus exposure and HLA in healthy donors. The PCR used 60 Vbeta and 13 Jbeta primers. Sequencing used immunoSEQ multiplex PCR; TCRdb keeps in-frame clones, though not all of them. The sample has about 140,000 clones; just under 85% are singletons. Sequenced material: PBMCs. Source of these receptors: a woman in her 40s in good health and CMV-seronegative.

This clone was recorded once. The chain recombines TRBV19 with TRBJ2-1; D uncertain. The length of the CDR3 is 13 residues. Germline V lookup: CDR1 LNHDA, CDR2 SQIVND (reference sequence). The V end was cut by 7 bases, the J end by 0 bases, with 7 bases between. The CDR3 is CASTPDSYNEQFF. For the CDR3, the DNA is TGTGCCAGTACCCCAGACTCCTACAATGAGCAGTTCTTC.

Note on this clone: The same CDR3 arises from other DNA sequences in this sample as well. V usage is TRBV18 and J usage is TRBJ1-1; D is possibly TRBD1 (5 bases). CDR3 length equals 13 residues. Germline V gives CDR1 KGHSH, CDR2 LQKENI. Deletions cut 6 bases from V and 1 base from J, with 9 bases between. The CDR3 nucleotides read TGTGCCAGCTCGTCACAGGCGAACACTGAAGCTTTCTTT. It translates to CASSSQANTEAFF.

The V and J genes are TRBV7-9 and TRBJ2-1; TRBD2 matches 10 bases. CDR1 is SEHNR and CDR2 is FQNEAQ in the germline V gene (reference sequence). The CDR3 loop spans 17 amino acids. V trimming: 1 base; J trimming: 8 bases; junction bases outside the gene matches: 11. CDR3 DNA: TGTGCCAGCAGCTTAGTTACCTTAGCGGGAGGTCACGATGAGCAGTTCTTC. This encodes CASSLVTLAGGHDEQFF.

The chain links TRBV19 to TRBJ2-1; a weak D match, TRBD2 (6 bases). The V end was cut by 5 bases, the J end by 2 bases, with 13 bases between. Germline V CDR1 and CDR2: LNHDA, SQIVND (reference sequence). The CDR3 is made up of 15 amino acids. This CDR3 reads CASSFGGKTYNEQFF. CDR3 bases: TGTGCCAGTAGTTTCGGCGGGAAAACCTACAATGAGCAGTTCTTC.

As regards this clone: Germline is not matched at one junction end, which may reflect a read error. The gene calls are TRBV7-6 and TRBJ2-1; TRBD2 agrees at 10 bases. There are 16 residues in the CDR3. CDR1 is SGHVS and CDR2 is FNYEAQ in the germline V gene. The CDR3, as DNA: TGTGTCAGCAGCTTAGCAAGGACTAGCGGCTACAATGAGCAGTTCTTC. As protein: CVSSLARTSGYNEQFF.

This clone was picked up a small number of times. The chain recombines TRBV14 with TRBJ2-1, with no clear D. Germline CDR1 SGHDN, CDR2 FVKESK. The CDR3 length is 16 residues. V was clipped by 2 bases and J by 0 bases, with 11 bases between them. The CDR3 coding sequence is TGTGCCAGCAGCCAACGACACCTGAGCTCCTACAATGAGCAGTTCTTC. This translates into CASSQRHLSSYNEQFF.

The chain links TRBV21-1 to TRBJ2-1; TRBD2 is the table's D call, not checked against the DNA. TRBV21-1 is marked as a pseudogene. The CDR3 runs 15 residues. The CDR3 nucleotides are TGTGCCAGCAGCAAAGCATCTTTCGCGCGGAATGAGCAGTTCTTC. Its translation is CASSKASFARNEQFF.

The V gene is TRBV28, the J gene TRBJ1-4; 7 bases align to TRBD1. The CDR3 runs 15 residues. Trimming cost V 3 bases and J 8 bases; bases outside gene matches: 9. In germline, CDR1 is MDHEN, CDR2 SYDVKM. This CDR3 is CASSLDLQGREKLFF. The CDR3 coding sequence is TGTGCCAGCAGTTTGGATTTACAGGGGCGCGAAAAACTGTTTTTT.

The CDR3 loop reads CASSLQGNQETQYF. CDR3 sequence (DNA): TGTGCCAGCAGCCTACAGGGCAACCAAGAGACCCAGTACTTC. V gene TRBV5-8 combines with J gene TRBJ2-5; tentatively, D is TRBD1 (6 bases). V was shortened by 4 bases and J by 0 bases, with 10 bases between the two germline ends. Germline loops: CDR1 SGHTS, CDR2 YDEGEE. The CDR3 spans 14 residues.

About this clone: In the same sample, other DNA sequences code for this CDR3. CDR3 DNA: TGTGCCAGCAGCATCCCGGGACAACGTTTGAATGAGCAGTTCTTC. Its translation is CASSIPGQRLNEQFF. The rearrangement joins TRBV21-1 to TRBJ2-1; TRBD1 is the table's D call, not checked against the DNA. TRBV21-1 is annotated as a pseudogene. The length of the CDR3 is 15 residues.

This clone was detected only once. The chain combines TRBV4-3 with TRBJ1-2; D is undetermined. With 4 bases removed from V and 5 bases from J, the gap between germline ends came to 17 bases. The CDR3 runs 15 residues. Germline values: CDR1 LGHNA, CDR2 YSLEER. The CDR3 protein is CASSPNEEGSYGYTF. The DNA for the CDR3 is TGCGCCAGCAGCCCGAACGAGGAGGGATCTTATGGCTACACCTTC.